This TCR beta chain was documented in a study of shared T cell receptors in the human thymus. The data were produced by immunoSEQ multiplex PCR, yet TCRdb's version contains in-frame clones alone and is incomplete. The table includes hundreds of thousands of clones, approximately 80% detected once. V was clipped by 4 bases and J by 2 bases; unmatched bases: 2. The CDR3 contains 14 residues. Per the germline V gene, CDR1 is MNHEY and CDR2 is SVGAGI. These same records also appear under a second study, on human thymus T cells. In that study: Related work showed strongly overlapping thymic repertoires across unrelated individuals.

The chain recombines TRBV6-5 with TRBJ1-5; 7 bases align to TRBD1. This receptor was obtained from a boy younger than two with a congenital heart defect. The sequenced material came from thymocytes. CDR3 nucleotide sequence: TGTGCCAGCAGTTCTAGGGGGCGCAATCAGCCCCAGCATTTT. Translation: CASSSRGRNQPQHF.